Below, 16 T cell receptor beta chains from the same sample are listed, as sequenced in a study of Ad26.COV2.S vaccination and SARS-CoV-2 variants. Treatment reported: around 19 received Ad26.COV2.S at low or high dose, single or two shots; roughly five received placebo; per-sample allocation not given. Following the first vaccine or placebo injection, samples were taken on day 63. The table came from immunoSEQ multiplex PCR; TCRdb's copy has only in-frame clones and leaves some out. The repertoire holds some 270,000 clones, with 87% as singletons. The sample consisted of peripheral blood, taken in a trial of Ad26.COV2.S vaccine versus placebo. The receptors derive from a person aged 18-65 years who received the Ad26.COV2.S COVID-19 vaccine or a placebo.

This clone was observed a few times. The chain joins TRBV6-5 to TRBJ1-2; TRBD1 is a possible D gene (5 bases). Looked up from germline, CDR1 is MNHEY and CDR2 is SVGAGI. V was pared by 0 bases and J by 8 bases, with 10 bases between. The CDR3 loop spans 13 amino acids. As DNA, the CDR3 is TGTGCCAGCAGTTACTCGAGGGGTCGCGGCTACACCTTC. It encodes CASSYSRGRGYTF.

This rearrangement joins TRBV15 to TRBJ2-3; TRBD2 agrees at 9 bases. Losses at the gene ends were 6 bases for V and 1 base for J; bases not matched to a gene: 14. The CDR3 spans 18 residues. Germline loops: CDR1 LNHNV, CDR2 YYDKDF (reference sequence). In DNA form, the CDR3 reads TGTGCCACCAGGCATGGGCCAGCGGGAGGAATGGGCACAGATACGCAGTATTTT. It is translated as CATRHGPAGGMGTDTQYF. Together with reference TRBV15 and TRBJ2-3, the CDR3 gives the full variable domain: DAMVIQNPRYQVTQFGKPVTLSCSQTLNHNVMYWYQQKSSQAPKLLFHYYDKDFNNEADTPDNFQSRRPNTSFCFLDIRSPGLGDTAMYLCATRHGPAGGMGTDTQYFGPGTRLTVL.

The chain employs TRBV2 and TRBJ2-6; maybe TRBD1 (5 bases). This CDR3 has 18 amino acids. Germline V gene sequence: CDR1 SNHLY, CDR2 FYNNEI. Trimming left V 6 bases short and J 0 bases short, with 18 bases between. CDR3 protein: CASSRVMPQSSGANVLTF. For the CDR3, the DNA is TGTGCCAGCAGCAGGGTCATGCCTCAGAGCTCTGGGGCCAACGTCCTGACTTTC.

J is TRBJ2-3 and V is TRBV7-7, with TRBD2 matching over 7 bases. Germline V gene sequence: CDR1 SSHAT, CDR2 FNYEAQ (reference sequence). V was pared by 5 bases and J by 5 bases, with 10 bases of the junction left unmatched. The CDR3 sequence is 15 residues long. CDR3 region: CASSPGRTRGDTQYF. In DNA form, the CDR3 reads TGTGCCAGCAGCCCCGGGAGGACTAGGGGAGATACGCAGTATTTT.

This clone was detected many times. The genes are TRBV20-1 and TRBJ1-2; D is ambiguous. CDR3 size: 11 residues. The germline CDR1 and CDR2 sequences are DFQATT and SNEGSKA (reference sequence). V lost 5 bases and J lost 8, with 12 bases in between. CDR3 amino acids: CSAGGMVGYTF. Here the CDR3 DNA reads TGCAGTGCTGGTGGGATGGTCGGCTACACCTTC.

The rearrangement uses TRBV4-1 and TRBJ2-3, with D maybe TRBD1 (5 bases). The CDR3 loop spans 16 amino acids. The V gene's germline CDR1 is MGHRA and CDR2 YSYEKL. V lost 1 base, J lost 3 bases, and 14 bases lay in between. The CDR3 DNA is TGCGCCAGCAGCCAAGGGACACTACAGCCTACAGATACGCAGTATTTT. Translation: CASSQGTLQPTDTQYF.

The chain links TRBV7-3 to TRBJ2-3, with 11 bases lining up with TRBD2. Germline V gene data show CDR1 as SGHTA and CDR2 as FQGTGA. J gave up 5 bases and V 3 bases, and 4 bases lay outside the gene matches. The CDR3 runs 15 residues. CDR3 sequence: CASSFSGRAGDTQYF. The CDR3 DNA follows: TGTGCCAGCAGCTTTAGCGGGAGGGCCGGAGATACGCAGTATTTT.

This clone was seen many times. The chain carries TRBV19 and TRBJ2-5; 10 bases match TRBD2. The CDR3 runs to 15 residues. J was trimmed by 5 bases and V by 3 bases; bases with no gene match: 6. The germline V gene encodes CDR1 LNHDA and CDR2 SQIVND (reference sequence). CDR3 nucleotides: TGTGCCAGTAGTATTGAAGCGGGAGGGTGGGAGACCCAGTACTTC. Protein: CASSIEAGGWETQYF. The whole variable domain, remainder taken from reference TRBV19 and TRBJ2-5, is DGGITQSPKYLFRKEGQNVTLSCEQNLNHDAMYWYRQDPGQGLRLIYYSQIVNDFQKGDIAEGYSVSREKKESFPLTVTSAQKNPTAFYLCASSIEAGGWETQYFGPGTRLLVL.

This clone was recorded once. CDR3 DNA: TGCGCCAGCAGCCAAGAAATTGGGTACGAGCAGTACGTC. Translating gives CASSQEIGYEQYV. The V gene is TRBV4-3, the J gene TRBJ2-7; D gene uncertain. Looked up from germline, CDR1 is LGHNA and CDR2 is YSLEER. Trimming left V 0 bases short and J 4 bases short, with 7 bases between. CDR3 size: 13 residues.

The CDR3 protein is CASSLKETQYF. DNA of the CDR3: TGTGCCAGCAGCTTGAAAGAGACCCAGTACTTC. The chain uses TRBV5-4 and TRBJ2-5; D is ambiguous. Trimming cost V 1 base and J 3 bases, with 1 base left between them. Germline lookup yields CDR1 SGHNT and CDR2 YYREEE (reference sequence). The CDR3 loop spans 11 amino acids. Looking up the rest from reference TRBV5-4 and TRBJ2-5 gives the full variable domain: ETGVTQSPTHLIKTRGQQVTLRCSSQSGHNTVSWYQQALGQGPQFIFQYYREEENGRGNFPPRFSGLQFPNYSSELNVNALELDDSALYLCASSLKETQYFGPGTRLLVL.

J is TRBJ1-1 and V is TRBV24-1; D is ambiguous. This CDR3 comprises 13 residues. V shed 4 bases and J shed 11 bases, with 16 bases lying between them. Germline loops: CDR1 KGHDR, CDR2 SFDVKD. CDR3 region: CATSDPQSSAAFF. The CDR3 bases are TGTGCCACCAGTGACCCTCAATCCAGTGCGGCTTTCTTT.

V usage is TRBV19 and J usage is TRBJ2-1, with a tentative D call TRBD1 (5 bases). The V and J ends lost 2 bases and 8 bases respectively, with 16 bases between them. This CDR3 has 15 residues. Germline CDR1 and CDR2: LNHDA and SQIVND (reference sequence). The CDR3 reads CASSIKGERIDEQFF. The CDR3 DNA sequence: TGTGCCAGTAGTATAAAAGGGGAACGGATTGATGAGCAGTTCTTC.

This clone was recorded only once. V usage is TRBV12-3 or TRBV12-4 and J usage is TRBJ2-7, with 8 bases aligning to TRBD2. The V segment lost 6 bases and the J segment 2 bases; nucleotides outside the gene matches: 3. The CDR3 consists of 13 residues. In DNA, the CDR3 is TGTGCCAGCAGCCGTAGCGGGGCCTACGAGCAGTACGTC. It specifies CASSRSGAYEQYV.

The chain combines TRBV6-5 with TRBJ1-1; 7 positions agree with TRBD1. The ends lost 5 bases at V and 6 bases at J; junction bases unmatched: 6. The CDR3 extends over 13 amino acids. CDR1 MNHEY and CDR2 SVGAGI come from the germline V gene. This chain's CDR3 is CASSNPGTAEAFF. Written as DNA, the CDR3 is TGTGCCAGCAGTAACCCGGGGACAGCTGAAGCTTTCTTT.

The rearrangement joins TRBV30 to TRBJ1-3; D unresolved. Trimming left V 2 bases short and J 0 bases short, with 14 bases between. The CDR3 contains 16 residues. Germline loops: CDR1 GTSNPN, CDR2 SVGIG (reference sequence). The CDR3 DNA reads TGTGCCTGGAGTACGCAGCTAGTCCTCTCTGGAAACACCATATATTTT. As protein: CAWSTQLVLSGNTIYF. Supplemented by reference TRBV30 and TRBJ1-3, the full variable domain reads SQTIHQWPATLVQPVGSPLSLECTVEGTSNPNLYWYRQAAGRGLQLLFYSVGIGQISSEVPQNLSASRPQDRQFILSSKKLLLSDSGFYLCAWSTQLVLSGNTIYFGEGSWLTVV.

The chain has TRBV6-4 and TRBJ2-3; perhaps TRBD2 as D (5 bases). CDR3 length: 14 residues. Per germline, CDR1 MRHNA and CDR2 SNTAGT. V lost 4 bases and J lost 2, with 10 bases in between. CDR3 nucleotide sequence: TGTGCCAGCAGTGCCCTCGGGGACACAGATACGCAGTATTTT. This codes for CASSALGDTDTQYF.